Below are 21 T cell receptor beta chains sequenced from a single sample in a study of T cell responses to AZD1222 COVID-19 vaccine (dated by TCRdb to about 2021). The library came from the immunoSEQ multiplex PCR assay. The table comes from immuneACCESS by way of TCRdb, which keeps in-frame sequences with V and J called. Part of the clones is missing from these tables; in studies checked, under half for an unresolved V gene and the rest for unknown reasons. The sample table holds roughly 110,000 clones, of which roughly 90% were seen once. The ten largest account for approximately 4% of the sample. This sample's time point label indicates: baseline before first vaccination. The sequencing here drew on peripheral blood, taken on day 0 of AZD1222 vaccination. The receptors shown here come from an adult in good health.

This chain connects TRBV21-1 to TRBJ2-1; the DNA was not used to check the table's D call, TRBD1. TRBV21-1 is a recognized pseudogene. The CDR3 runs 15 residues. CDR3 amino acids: CASSVGTGPYNEQFF. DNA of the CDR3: TGTGCCAGCAGCGTAGGGACAGGGCCCTACAATGAGCAGTTCTTC.

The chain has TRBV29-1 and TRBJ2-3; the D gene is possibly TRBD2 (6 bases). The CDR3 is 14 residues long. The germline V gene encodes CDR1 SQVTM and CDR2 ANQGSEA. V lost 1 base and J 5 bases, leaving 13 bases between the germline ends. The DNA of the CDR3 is TGCAGCGTTGAAGTCGCCGGGAGCGTAGATACGCAGTATTTT. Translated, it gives CSVEVAGSVDTQYF.

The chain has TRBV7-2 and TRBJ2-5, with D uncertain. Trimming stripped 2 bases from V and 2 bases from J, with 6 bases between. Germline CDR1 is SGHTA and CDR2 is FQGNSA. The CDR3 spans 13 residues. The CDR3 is CASSLTRQETQYF. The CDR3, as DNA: TGTGCCAGCAGCTTAACCCGACAAGAGACCCAGTACTTC. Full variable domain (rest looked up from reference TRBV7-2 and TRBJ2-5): GAGVSQSPSNKVTEKGKDVELRCDPISGHTALYWYRQSLGQGLEFLIYFQGNSAPDKSGLPSDRFSAERTGGSVSTLTIQRTQQEDSAVYLCASSLTRQETQYFGPGTRLLVL.

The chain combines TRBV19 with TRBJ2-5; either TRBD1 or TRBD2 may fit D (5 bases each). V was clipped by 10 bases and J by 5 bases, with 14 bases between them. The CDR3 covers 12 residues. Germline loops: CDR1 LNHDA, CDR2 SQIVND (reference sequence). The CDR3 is CATRGSGETQYF. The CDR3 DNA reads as TGTGCCACAAGGGGTTCGGGGGAGACCCAGTACTTC.

The CDR3 DNA is TGTGCCAGTAGTGAAAAGAATAAAGGGGACACCATATATTTT. As protein: CASSEKNKGDTIYF. The chain is built from TRBV19 and TRBJ1-3; D perhaps matches TRBD1 (5 bases). V was trimmed by 5 bases and J by 8 bases, leaving 16 bases between them. Germline V gives CDR1 LNHDA, CDR2 SQIVND (reference sequence). The CDR3 loop spans 14 amino acids.

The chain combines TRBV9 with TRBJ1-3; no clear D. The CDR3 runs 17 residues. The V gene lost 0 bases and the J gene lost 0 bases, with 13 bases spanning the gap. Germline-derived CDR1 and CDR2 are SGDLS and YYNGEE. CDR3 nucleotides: TGTGCCAGCAGCGTAGACTCGACCCGGTTCTCTGGAAACACCATATATTTT. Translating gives CASSVDSTRFSGNTIYF.

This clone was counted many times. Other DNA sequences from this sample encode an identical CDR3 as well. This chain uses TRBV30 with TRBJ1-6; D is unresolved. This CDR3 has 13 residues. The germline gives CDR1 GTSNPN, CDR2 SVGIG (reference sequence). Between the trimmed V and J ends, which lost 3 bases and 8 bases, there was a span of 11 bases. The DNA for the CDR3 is TGTGCCTGGAGATGGGAGTCAGATTCACCCCTCCACTTT. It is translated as CAWRWESDSPLHF. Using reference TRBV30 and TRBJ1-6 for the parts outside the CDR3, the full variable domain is SQTIHQWPATLVQPVGSPLSLECTVEGTSNPNLYWYRQAAGRGLQLLFYSVGIGQISSEVPQNLSASRPQDRQFILSSKKLLLSDSGFYLCAWRWESDSPLHFGNGTRLTVT.

The CDR3: CASRGTVSNQPQHF. CDR3 sequence (DNA): TGTGCCAGCAGGGGGACGGTTAGCAATCAGCCCCAGCATTTT. The rearrangement uses TRBV28 and TRBJ1-5; the D gene is possibly TRBD1 (5 bases). The CDR3 covers 14 residues. The V and J ends lost 6 bases and 0 bases respectively, with 9 bases between them. CDR1 is MDHEN, CDR2 SYDVKM, per germline.

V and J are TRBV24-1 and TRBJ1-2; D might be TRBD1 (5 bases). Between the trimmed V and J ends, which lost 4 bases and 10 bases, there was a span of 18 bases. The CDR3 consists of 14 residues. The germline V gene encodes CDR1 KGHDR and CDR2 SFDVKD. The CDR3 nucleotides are TGTGCCACCAGTGAGTCCGGGACCCAGTTGCACTACACCTTC. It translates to CATSESGTQLHYTF.

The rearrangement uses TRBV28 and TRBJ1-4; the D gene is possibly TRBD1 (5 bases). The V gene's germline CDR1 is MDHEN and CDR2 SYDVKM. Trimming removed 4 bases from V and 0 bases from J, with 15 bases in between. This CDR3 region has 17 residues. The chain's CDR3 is CASSSNLMGATNEKLFF. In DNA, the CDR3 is TGTGCCAGCAGTTCCAACCTTATGGGGGCAACTAATGAAAAACTGTTTTTT. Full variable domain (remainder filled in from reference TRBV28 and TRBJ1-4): DVKVTQSSRYLVKRTGEKVFLECVQDMDHENMFWYRQDPGLGLRLIYFSYDVKMKEKGDIPEGYSVSREKKERFSLILESASTNQTSMYLCASSSNLMGATNEKLFFGSGTQLSVL.

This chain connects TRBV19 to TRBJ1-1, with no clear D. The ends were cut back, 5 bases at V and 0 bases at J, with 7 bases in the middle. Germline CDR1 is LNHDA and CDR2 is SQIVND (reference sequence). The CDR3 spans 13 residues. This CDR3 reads CASSYYMNTEAFF. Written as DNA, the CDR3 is TGTGCCAGTAGTTACTATATGAACACTGAAGCTTTCTTT.

CDR3 nucleotide sequence: TGTGCCAGCAGCTTCCTTCGACAGGCAGACACTGAAGCTTTCTTT. It yields the protein CASSFLRQADTEAFF. The genes are TRBV5-4 and TRBJ1-1, with D perhaps TRBD1 (6 bases). CDR1 and CDR2 from the germline V gene are SGHNT and YYREEE (reference sequence). The ends were cut back, 2 bases at V and 3 bases at J, with 14 bases in the middle. This CDR3 region has 15 residues.

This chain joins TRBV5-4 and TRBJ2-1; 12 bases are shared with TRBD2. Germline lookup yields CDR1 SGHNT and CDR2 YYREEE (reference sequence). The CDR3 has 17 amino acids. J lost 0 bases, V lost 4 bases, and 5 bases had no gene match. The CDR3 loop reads CASSVKLAGGSYNEQFF. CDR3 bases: TGTGCCAGCAGCGTAAAACTAGCGGGGGGCTCCTACAATGAGCAGTTCTTC.

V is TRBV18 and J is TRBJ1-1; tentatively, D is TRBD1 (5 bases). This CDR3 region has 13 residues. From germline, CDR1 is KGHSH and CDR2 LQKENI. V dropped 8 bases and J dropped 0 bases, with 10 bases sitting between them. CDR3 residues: CASGLQVNTEAFF. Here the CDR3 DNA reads TGTGCCAGCGGCCTACAGGTGAACACTGAAGCTTTCTTT.

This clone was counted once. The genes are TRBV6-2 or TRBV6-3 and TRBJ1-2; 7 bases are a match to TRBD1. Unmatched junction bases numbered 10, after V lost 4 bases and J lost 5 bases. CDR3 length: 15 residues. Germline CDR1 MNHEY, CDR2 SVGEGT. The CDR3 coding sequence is TGTGCCAGCAGTTTCTCGGACAGGTGGGATTATGGCTACACCTTC. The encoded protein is CASSFSDRWDYGYTF.

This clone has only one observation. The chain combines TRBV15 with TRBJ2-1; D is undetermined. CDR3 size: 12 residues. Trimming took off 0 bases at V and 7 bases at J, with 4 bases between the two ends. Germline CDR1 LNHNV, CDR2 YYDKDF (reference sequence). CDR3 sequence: CATSRDLNEQFF. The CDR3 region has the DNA TGTGCCACCAGCAGAGATCTGAATGAGCAGTTCTTC.

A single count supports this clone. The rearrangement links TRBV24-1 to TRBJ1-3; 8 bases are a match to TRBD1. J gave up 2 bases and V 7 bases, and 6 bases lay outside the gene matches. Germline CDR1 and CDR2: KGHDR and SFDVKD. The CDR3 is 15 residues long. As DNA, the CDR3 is TGTGCCACCAGCCCCCGACAGGGGACTGGAAACACCATATATTTT. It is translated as CATSPRQGTGNTIYF.

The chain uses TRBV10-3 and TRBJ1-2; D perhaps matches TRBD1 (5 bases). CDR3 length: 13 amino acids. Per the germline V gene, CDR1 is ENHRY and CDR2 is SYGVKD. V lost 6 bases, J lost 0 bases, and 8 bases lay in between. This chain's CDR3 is CAIRQDANYGYTF. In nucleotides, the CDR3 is TGTGCCATCAGACAGGACGCTAACTATGGCTACACCTTC.

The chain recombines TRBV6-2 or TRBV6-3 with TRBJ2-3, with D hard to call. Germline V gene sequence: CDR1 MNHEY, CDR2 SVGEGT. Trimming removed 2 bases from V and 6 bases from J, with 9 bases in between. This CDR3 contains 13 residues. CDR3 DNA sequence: TGTGCCAGCAGTTACGGGTTGGTCGATACGCAGTATTTT. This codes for CASSYGLVDTQYF.

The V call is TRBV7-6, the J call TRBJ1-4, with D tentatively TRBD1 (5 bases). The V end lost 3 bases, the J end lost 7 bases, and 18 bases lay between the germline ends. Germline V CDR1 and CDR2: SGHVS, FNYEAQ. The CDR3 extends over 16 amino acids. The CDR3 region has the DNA TGTGCCAGCAGCTTCGCCGGCCAAGGGACCTTTGAAAAACTGTTTTTT. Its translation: CASSFAGQGTFEKLFF.

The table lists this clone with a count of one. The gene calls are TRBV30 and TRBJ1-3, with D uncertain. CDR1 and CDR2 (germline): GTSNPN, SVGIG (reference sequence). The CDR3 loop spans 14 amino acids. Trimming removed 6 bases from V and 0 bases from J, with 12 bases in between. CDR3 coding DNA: TGTGCCTGCCAAGAAGTGGGCTCTGGAAACACCATATATTTT. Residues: CACQEVGSGNTIYF. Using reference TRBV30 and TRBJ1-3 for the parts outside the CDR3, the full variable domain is SQTIHQWPATLVQPVGSPLSLECTVEGTSNPNLYWYRQAAGRGLQLLFYSVGIGQISSEVPQNLSASRPQDRQFILSSKKLLLSDSGFYLCACQEVGSGNTIYFGEGSWLTVV.